This T cell receptor delta chain was captured in a study of gamma-delta T cells after stem cell transplantation. Germline V gene data show CDR1 as GEAIGNYY and CDR2 as EKD. The CDR3 consists of 21 residues. TCRdb redid clone calling on the RT-PCR reads using CATT. The data show 2,500 to 3,000 delta-chain clones, 3% to 4% seen once. This clone was seen more than once but under ten times. A far larger clone is one nucleotide away, so this likely arose from a read error. The chain combines TRDV2 with TRDJ1, with 8 bases identical to TRDD3. What was sequenced was gamma-delta T cells. The TCR comes from a human donor. It is not recorded whose cells these are; they may come from a transplant donor. The DNA of the CDR3 is TGTGCCTGTGCCACCGTACGTAACCTGGGGGAAGCTGGGGAACACAACGATAAACTCATCTTT. Its translation: CACATVRNLGEAGEHNDKLIF.